These 15 T cell receptor beta chains were all obtained from the same sample, sequenced in a study of blood T cells in healthy people across ages. A second about 7 to 12 cycle PCR used barcoded and J-beta primers. In TCRdb, the 5' RACE reads were re-called with MiXCR into one record per CDR3 protein. The repertoire consists of 450,000 to 700,000 distinct CDR3 sequences, with 27% occurring once and the leading ten covering approximately 17%. The specimen sequenced was blood. The receptors here all came from a woman between 65 and 79 years old in good health.

This clonotype was detected many times. This chain connects TRBV28 to TRBJ2-1; tentatively, D is TRBD1 (6 bases). The CDR3 length is 18 residues. CDR1 is MDHEN and CDR2 is SYDVKM in the germline V gene. V lost 5 bases, J lost 5 bases, and 25 bases lay in between. The CDR3: CASSPPHYTGYYHNEQFF. Written as DNA, the CDR3 is TGTGCCAGCAGTCCACCCCATTATACAGGGTACTACCACAATGAGCAGTTCTTC.

The chain employs TRBV21-1 and TRBJ2-5; the DNA was not compared with TRBD2, the D call given in the table. The last part of the DNA fits TRBJ2-7 better; the J call may be wrong. TRBV21-1 is listed as a pseudogene. CDR3 length: 15 amino acids. CDR3 sequence reads: CASSKSSGGAYEQYF. For the CDR3, the DNA is TGTGCCAGCAGCAAATCTAGCGGGGGGGCCTACGAGCAGTACTTC.

This clonotype was counted between two and nine times. The V and J genes are TRBV3-1 and TRBJ2-5, with 7 bases identical to TRBD2. The ends lost 0 bases at V and 2 bases at J; junction bases unmatched: 9. From germline, CDR1 is LGHDT and CDR2 YNNKEL (reference sequence). CDR3 size: 17 residues. In DNA form, the CDR3 reads TGTGCCAGCAGCCAAGAAGATGGGGACTACACACAAGAGACCCAGTACTTC. This sequence encodes CASSQEDGDYTQETQYF.

This clonotype was observed a few times. J is TRBJ2-4 and V is TRBV21-1. TRBV21-1 is described as a pseudogene. This CDR3 is 14 amino acids long. CDR3 in amino acids: CASRIGLAKNIQYF. The CDR3 DNA is TGTGCCAGCAGGATAGGCCTAGCCAAAAACATTCAGTACTTC.

The J gene is TRBJ2-1, the V gene TRBV5-6, with unresolved D. Between the trimmed V and J ends, which lost 0 bases and 2 bases, there was a span of 9 bases. CDR3 length equals 15 residues. Per the germline V gene, CDR1 is SGHDT and CDR2 is YYEEEE. In nucleotides, the CDR3 is TGTGCCAGCAGCTTGGAACTTTACGCCTACAATGAGCAGTTCTTC. It yields the protein CASSLELYAYNEQFF.

V and J are TRBV7-2 and TRBJ2-3; 16 bases align to TRBD2. V was pared by 5 bases and J by 2 bases, with 7 bases of the junction left unmatched. The CDR3 consists of 18 residues. Germline lookup yields CDR1 SGHTA and CDR2 FQGNSA. The CDR3 DNA follows: TGTGCCAGCAGCCCTGGGACTAGCGGGGGGGGCCTCACAGATACGCAGTATTTT. Its translation: CASSPGTSGGGLTDTQYF.

The chain has TRBV6-2 or TRBV6-3 and TRBJ1-2, with D tentatively TRBD1 (5 bases). This CDR3 comprises 13 residues. Germline V CDR1 and CDR2: MNHEY, SVGEGT. V lost 6 bases and J 1 base, leaving 9 bases between the germline ends. Here the CDR3 DNA reads TGTGCCAGCAGACCCGACAGTAACTATGGCTACACCTTC. Protein product: CASRPDSNYGYTF.

CDR3 sequence reads: CAISGFGQGTDTIYF. CDR3 DNA: TGTGCCATCAGTGGATTTGGGCAGGGGACCGACACCATATATTTT. The chain links TRBV10-3 to TRBJ1-3; maybe TRBD1 (6 bases). The CDR3 runs to 15 residues. The germline V gene encodes CDR1 ENHRY and CDR2 SYGVKD. Trimming removed 4 bases at V and 8 bases at J, with 18 bases between.

The chain employs TRBV18 and TRBJ1-5; 10 nucleotides line up with TRBD1. V lost 3 bases and J lost 3; bases outside the gene matches: 8. Germline CDR1 KGHSH, CDR2 LQKENI. This CDR3 has 17 residues. For the CDR3, the DNA is TGTGCCAGCTCACCCCGGGGGGACAGGGGATCCAATCAGCCCCAGCATTTT. It yields the protein CASSPRGDRGSNQPQHF.

The CDR3 sequence is CATSRALAAETQYF. The CDR3 DNA is TGTGCCACCAGCAGAGCCCTAGCGGCAGAGACCCAGTACTTC. The V and J genes are TRBV15 and TRBJ2-5, with 7 bases that match TRBD2. The CDR3 runs 14 residues. Germline loops: CDR1 LNHNV, CDR2 YYDKDF (reference sequence). The V gene end was trimmed by 1 base and the J gene end by 4 bases; junction bases not matched to a gene: 3.

V and J are TRBV10-3 and TRBJ2-2; TRBD2 matches 8 bases. The CDR3 covers 15 residues. The V gene end was trimmed by 5 bases and the J gene end by 1 base; junction bases not matched to a gene: 3. Germline-derived CDR1 and CDR2 are ENHRY and SYGVKD. This CDR3 reads CAISRSGGNTGELFF. For the CDR3, the DNA is TGTGCCATCAGTCGAAGCGGGGGGAACACCGGGGAGCTGTTTTTT.

In its sample, this clonotype was seen a few times. The rearrangement links TRBV3-1 to TRBJ1-2; D not resolved. The CDR3 sequence is 16 residues long. Germline CDR1 is LGHDT and CDR2 is YNNKEL (reference sequence). Trimming removed 1 base at V and 0 bases at J, with 12 bases between. CDR3 region: CASSQVWDPSNYGYTF. In nucleotides, the CDR3 is TGTGCCAGCAGCCAAGTTTGGGATCCATCTAACTATGGCTACACCTTC.

The V and J genes are TRBV7-2 and TRBJ2-7; a possible D gene is TRBD2 (6 bases). The CDR3 sequence is 13 residues long. Germline V gene sequence: CDR1 SGHTA, CDR2 FQGNSA. Trimming removed 8 bases at V and 3 bases at J, with 14 bases between. This CDR3 reads CASLRGLDYEQYF. The CDR3 DNA sequence: TGTGCCAGCCTTCGGGGGTTGGACTACGAGCAGTACTTC.

This clonotype was detected only a few times. The V and J genes are TRBV7-2 and TRBJ2-3, with TRBD2 matching over 9 bases. Unmatched junction bases numbered 5, after V lost 3 bases and J lost 4 bases. The germline CDR1 and CDR2 sequences are SGHTA and FQGNSA. The CDR3 sequence is 15 residues long. The CDR3 DNA sequence: TGTGCCAGCAGCTTGGGGCGGGGGGGCGCAGATACGCAGTATTTT. This sequence encodes CASSLGRGGADTQYF.

This clonotype was recorded a few times. This sequence joins TRBV20-1 and TRBJ2-5; 7 nucleotides agree with TRBD1. The closer fit of TRBJ2-1 to the DNA end suggests the J call may be wrong. The CDR3 is 15 residues long. CDR1 is DFQATT, CDR2 SNEGSKA, per germline (reference sequence). The CDR3 DNA is TGCAGTGCTAGACCCTTCCAGACAGGGATCGATGAGCAGTTCTTC. Translating gives CSARPFQTGIDEQFF.